The 15 T cell receptor beta chains below were found in one sample sequenced in a study of graft-versus-host responses after intestinal transplantation. Generated by immunoSEQ multiplex PCR, the TCRdb table keeps only in-frame clones and is missing some. Of tens of thousands of clones in the sample, 65% to 80% are singletons; the top ten hold 2.5% to 3.5%. Intraepithelial plus lamina propria lymphocytes were released by processing graft tissue. The sample was ileum tissue, taken 98 days after intestinal transplantation. The receptors shown here come from a human patient who received an intestinal transplant, so some T cells may come from the graft donor.

The chain combines TRBV5-4 with TRBJ1-2, with 8 bases identical to TRBD1. The CDR3 has 15 residues. Germline assignment: CDR1 SGHNT and CDR2 YYREEE (reference sequence). The trim removed 5 bases at V and 0 bases at J, leaving 6 bases unmatched. CDR3 nucleotides: TGTGCCAGCAGATTGACAGGGGAGGCTAACTATGGCTACACCTTC. Amino acid sequence: CASRLTGEANYGYTF.

Notes on this clone: The sample has other DNA sequences that encode this CDR3 too. The chain carries TRBV6-5 and TRBJ2-1; 7 bases agree with TRBD1. CDR3 length: 14 residues. Germline CDR1 MNHEY, CDR2 SVGAGI. V lost 5 bases, J lost 4 bases, and 5 bases stayed unmatched. CDR3 loop: CASSPRTGYNEQFF. The CDR3 nucleotides read TGTGCCAGCAGTCCTAGGACAGGTTACAATGAGCAGTTCTTC.

The V call is TRBV7-2, the J call TRBJ2-3, with D perhaps TRBD1 (5 bases). CDR3 length: 15 amino acids. The germline gives CDR1 SGHTA, CDR2 FQGNSA. Trimming took off 5 bases at V and 2 bases at J, with 14 bases between the two ends. CDR3 sequence: CASSMGQYHTDTQYF. The CDR3 DNA is TGTGCCAGCAGCATGGGGCAGTATCACACAGATACGCAGTATTTT.

This clone showed up just once. V and J are TRBV11-1 and TRBJ2-5; D is unresolved. This CDR3 has 15 residues. The V end lost 7 bases, the J end lost 0 bases, and 15 bases lay between the germline ends. CDR1 and CDR2 (germline): SGHAT, FQDESV (reference sequence). The CDR3 loop reads CASTPTRADQETQYF. The CDR3 DNA reads as TGTGCCAGCACCCCTACGAGAGCCGACCAAGAGACCCAGTACTTC.

V is TRBV7-9 and J is TRBJ2-6; D not resolved. V was clipped by 2 bases and J by 2 bases, with 7 bases between them. This CDR3 has 15 residues. Germline assignment: CDR1 SEHNR and CDR2 FQNEAQ (reference sequence). The CDR3 spells CASSLLLTGANVLTF. Written as DNA, the CDR3 is TGTGCCAGCAGCTTATTACTGACTGGGGCCAACGTCCTGACTTTC.

This clone is categorized as medium-sized. V usage is TRBV7-9 and J usage is TRBJ2-3, with D uncertain. Per germline, CDR1 SEHNR and CDR2 FQNEAQ (reference sequence). This CDR3 has 15 residues. The V end was cut by 5 bases, the J end by 0 bases, with 12 bases between. CDR3 in DNA: TGTGCCAGCAGCACCCTAAGGTCCAGCACAGATACGCAGTATTTT. Amino acids: CASSTLRSSTDTQYF. Based on the CDR3 plus reference TRBV7-9 and TRBJ2-3, the full variable domain is DTGVSQNPRHKITKRGQNVTFRCDPISEHNRLYWYRQTLGQGPEFLTYFQNEAQLEKSRLLSDRFSAERPKGSFSTLEIQRTEQGDSAMYLCASSTLRSSTDTQYFGPGTRLTVL.

The chain has TRBV6-1 and TRBJ1-1; unclear D gene. The CDR3 consists of 14 residues. CDR1 and CDR2 (germline): MNHNS, SASEGT. Trimming took off 7 bases at V and 5 bases at J, with 17 bases between the two ends. CDR3 residues: CASKQRSLMTEAFF. The CDR3 DNA sequence: TGTGCCAGCAAACAACGGTCCCTAATGACTGAAGCTTTCTTT.

This clone has only a few counts. This chain uses TRBV5-1 with TRBJ1-3; weak D call: TRBD1 (6 bases). The V gene's germline CDR1 is SGHRS and CDR2 YFSETQ. The V end was cut by 3 bases, the J end by 4 bases, with 17 bases between. The CDR3 consists of 16 residues. The CDR3 protein is CASSWGPPGTGNTIYF. The CDR3 DNA reads TGCGCCAGCAGCTGGGGGCCCCCAGGGACCGGAAACACCATATATTTT.

The chain joins TRBV5-4 to TRBJ1-6, with TRBD1 matching over 8 bases. The CDR3 has 17 amino acids. With 4 bases clipped from V and 7 bases from J, the junction kept 13 bases outside the gene matches. Germline V gene data show CDR1 as SGHNT and CDR2 as YYREEE (reference sequence). The CDR3 is CASSGWGDRIRNSPLHF. CDR3 nucleotides: TGTGCCAGCAGCGGGTGGGGGGACAGGATAAGAAATTCACCCCTCCACTTT. Full variable domain (outside the CDR3, taken from reference TRBV5-4 and TRBJ1-6): ETGVTQSPTHLIKTRGQQVTLRCSSQSGHNTVSWYQQALGQGPQFIFQYYREEENGRGNFPPRFSGLQFPNYSSELNVNALELDDSALYLCASSGWGDRIRNSPLHFGNGTRLTVT.

V gene TRBV2 combines with J gene TRBJ2-1; 9 bases line up with TRBD1. V lost 1 base and J lost 5; bases outside the gene matches: 3. This CDR3 region has 15 residues. In germline, CDR1 is SNHLY, CDR2 FYNNEI. CDR3 sequence reads: CASSEVWTGDNEQFF. The CDR3 coding sequence is TGTGCCAGCAGTGAAGTCTGGACAGGGGACAATGAGCAGTTCTTC.

The chain employs TRBV19 and TRBJ2-2, with unresolved D. From germline, CDR1 is LNHDA and CDR2 SQIVND (reference sequence). CDR3 length equals 11 residues. V dropped 5 bases and J dropped 6 bases, with 4 bases sitting between them. The CDR3 nucleotides are TGTGCCAGTAGTTTGGCCGGGGAGCTGTTTTTT. It yields the protein CASSLAGELFF.

The gene calls are TRBV14 and TRBJ2-5; 7 bases are shared with TRBD1. Germline CDR1 reads SGHDN; CDR2 reads FVKESK. V trimming: 5 bases; J trimming: 5 bases; junction bases outside the gene matches: 8. The CDR3 spans 14 residues. This CDR3 reads CASSKGTVVETQYF. CDR3 DNA sequence: TGTGCCAGCAGCAAAGGGACAGTTGTTGAGACCCAGTACTTC. The full variable domain, in which reference TRBV14 and TRBJ2-5 provide the parts outside the CDR3, is EAGVTQFPSHSVIEKGQTVTLRCDPISGHDNLYWYRRVMGKEIKFLLHFVKESKQDESGMPNNRFLAERTGGTYSTLKVQPAELEDSGVYFCASSKGTVVETQYFGPGTRLLVL.

V is TRBV7-8 and J is TRBJ2-3, with unresolved D. V shed 0 bases and J shed 6 bases, with 7 bases lying between them. The CDR3 runs to 13 residues. Germline CDR1 reads SGHVS; CDR2 reads FQNEAQ. The CDR3 bases are TGTGCCAGCAGCTTAGCCCAGACGGATACGCAGTATTTT. Residues: CASSLAQTDTQYF.

This clone has more than one count but fewer than ten. The J gene is TRBJ1-4, the V gene TRBV15; D may be TRBD1 (6 bases). The CDR3 is 16 residues long. CDR1 and CDR2 (germline): LNHNV, YYDKDF (reference sequence). Trimming left V 4 bases short and J 5 bases short, with 17 bases between. CDR3 sequence (DNA): TGTGCCACCAGCACCCGGGGGGCGGGTCGGAATGAAAAACTGTTTTTT. Its translation is CATSTRGAGRNEKLFF.

V usage is TRBV5-4 and J usage is TRBJ2-5; possibly TRBD1 for D (6 bases). The germline gives CDR1 SGHNT, CDR2 YYREEE (reference sequence). Trimming cost V 0 bases and J 0 bases, with 12 bases left between them. This CDR3 is built from 16 residues. The CDR3 nucleotides are TGTGCCAGCAGCTTGGCATTGAGGGGGTACCAAGAGACCCAGTACTTC. This codes for CASSLALRGYQETQYF.